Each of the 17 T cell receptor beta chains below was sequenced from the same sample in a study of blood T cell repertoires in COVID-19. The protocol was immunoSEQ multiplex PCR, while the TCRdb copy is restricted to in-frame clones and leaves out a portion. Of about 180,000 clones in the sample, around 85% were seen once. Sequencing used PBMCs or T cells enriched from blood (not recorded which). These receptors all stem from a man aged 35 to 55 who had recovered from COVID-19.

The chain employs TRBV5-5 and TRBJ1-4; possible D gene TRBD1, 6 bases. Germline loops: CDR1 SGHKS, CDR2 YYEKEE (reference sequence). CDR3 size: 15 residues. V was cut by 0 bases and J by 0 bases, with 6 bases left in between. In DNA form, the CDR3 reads TGTGCCAGCAGCTTGGGGACAGCAACTAATGAAAAACTGTTTTTT. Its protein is CASSLGTATNEKLFF.

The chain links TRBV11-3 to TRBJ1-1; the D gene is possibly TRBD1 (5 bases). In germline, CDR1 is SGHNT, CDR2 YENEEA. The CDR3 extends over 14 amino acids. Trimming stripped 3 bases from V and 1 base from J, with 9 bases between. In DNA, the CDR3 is TGTGCCAGCAGCTTTGGGGGGAAGAACACTGAAGCTTTCTTT. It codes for CASSFGGKNTEAFF.

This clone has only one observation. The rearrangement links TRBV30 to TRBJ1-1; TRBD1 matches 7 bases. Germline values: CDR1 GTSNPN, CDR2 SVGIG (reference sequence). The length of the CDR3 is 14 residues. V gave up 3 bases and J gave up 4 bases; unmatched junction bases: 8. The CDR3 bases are TGTGCCTGGAGCCTCGACAGGGCGCTCACTGAAGCTTTCTTT. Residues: CAWSLDRALTEAFF.

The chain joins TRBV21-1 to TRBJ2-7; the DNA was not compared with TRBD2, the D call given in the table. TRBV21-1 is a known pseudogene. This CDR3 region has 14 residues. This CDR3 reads CASSWLAENYEQYF. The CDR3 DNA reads TGTGCCAGCAGTTGGCTAGCGGAGAACTACGAGCAGTACTTC.

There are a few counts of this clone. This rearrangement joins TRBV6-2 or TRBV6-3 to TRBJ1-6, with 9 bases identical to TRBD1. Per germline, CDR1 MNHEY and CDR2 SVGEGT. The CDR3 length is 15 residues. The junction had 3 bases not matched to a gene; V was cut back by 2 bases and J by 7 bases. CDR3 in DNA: TGTGCCAGCAGTTACCTTGGGACAGGGAATTCACCCCTCCACTTT. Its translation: CASSYLGTGNSPLHF.

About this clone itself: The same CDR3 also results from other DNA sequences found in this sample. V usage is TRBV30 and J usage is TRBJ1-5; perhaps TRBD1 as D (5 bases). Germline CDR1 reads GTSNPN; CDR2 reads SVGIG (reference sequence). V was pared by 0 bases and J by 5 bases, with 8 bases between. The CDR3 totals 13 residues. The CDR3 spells CAWSVSGDQPQHF. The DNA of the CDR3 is TGTGCCTGGAGTGTTTCGGGGGATCAGCCCCAGCATTTT.

The DNA for the CDR3 is TGTGCCATCAGGGCAACCGGGACAACTTCTCAAGCTTTCTTT. Its protein is CAIRATGTTSQAFF. This rearrangement joins TRBV10-3 to TRBJ1-1; D perhaps matches TRBD1 (6 bases). The CDR3 sequence is 14 residues long. The germline CDR1 and CDR2 sequences are ENHRY and SYGVKD. V was trimmed by 6 bases and J by 9 bases, leaving 20 bases between them.

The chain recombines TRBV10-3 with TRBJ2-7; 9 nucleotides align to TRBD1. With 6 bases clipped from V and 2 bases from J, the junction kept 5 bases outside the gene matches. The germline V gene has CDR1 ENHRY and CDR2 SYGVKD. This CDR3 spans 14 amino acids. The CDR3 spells CAIRGTGTTYEQYF. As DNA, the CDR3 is TGTGCCATCAGGGGGACAGGGACGACCTACGAGCAGTACTTC.

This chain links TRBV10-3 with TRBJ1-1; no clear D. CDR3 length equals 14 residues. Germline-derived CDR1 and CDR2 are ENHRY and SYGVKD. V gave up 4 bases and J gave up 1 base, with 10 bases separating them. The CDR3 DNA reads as TGTGCCATCAGTGTAAAACTAGGGAACACTGAAGCTTTCTTT. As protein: CAISVKLGNTEAFF.

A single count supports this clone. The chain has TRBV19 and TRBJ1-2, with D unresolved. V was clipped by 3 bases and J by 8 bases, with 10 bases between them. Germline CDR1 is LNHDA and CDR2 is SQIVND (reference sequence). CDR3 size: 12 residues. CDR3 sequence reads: CASSMEGTGYTF. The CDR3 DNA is TGTGCCAGTAGTATGGAGGGTACGGGCTACACCTTC.

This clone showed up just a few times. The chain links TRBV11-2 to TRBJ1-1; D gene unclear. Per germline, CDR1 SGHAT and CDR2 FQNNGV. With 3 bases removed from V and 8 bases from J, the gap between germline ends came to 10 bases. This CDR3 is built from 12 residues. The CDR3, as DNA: TGTGCCAGCAGCTTCGGGGTAGGAGAAGCTTTCTTT. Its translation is CASSFGVGEAFF.

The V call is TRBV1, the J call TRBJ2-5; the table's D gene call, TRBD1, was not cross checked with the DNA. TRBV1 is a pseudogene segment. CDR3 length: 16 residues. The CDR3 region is CTSSPRGDRAQETQYF. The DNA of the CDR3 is TGCACCAGCAGCCCAAGAGGGGACAGGGCCCAAGAGACCCAGTACTTC.

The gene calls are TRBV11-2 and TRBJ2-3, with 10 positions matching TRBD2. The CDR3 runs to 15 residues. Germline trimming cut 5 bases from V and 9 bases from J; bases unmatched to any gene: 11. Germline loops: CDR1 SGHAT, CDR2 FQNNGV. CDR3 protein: CASSAGAGGQTTQYF. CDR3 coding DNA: TGTGCCAGCAGCGCCGGAGCGGGGGGGCAGACGACGCAGTATTTT. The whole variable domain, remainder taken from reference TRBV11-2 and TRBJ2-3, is EAGVAQSPRYKIIEKRQSVAFWCNPISGHATLYWYQQILGQGPKLLIQFQNNGVVDDSQLPKDRFSAERLKGVDSTLKIQPAKLEDSAVYLCASSAGAGGQTTQYFGPGTRLTVL.

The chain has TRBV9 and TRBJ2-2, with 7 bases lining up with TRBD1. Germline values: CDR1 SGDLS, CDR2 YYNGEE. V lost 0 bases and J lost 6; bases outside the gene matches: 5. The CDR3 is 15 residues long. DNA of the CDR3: TGTGCCAGCAGCGTAGGGCAGGGGGTGGCCGGGGAGCTGTTTTTT. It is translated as CASSVGQGVAGELFF. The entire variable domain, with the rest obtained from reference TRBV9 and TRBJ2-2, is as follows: DSGVTQTPKHLITATGQRVTLRCSPRSGDLSVYWYQQSLDQGLQFLIQYYNGEERAKGNILERFSAQQFPDLHSELNLSSLELGDSALYFCASSVGQGVAGELFFGEGSRLTVL.

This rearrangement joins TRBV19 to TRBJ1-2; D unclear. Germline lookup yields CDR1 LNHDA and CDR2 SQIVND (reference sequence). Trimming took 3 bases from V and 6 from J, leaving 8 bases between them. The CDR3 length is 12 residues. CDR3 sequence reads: CASSMSGDGYTF. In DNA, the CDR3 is TGTGCCAGTAGTATGAGCGGAGATGGCTACACCTTC.

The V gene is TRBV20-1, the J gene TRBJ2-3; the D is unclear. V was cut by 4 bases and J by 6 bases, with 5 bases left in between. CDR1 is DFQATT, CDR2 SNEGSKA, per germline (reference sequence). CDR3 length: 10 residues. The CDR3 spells CSAIGDTQYF. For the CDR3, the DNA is TGCAGTGCTATCGGGGATACGCAGTATTTT.

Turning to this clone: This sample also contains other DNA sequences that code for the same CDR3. In DNA, the CDR3 is TGCGCCAGCAGTGAGAGCGGCAGGAACACTGAAGCTTTCTTT. This encodes CASSESGRNTEAFF. The rearrangement joins TRBV10-1 to TRBJ1-1; D is unclear. Per germline, CDR1 WNHNN and CDR2 SYGVQD (reference sequence). Trimming left V 2 bases short and J 1 base short, with 8 bases between. The CDR3 is made up of 14 amino acids.